Presented here are 29 T cell receptor beta chains from one specimen sequenced in a study of CD8+CD57+ T cells in acquired aplastic anemia. Selection for sequencing was limited to patients who had shown CD8+CD57+ cell expansion by flow cytometry. The use of genomic DNA as template underpinned the TCR beta VDJ and CDR3 profiling. TCRdb used MiXCR to reprocess the reads, holding one entry per CDR3 protein. The sample yields around 200,000 distinct CDR3 sequences, nearly 50% seen once. Material: sorted CD4+, CD8+, or CD8+CD57+ T cells (not recorded which) from PBMCs. The receptors here all came from a human donor with aplastic anemia.

The V gene is TRBV10-1, the J gene TRBJ2-1; D is ambiguous. Germline-derived CDR1 and CDR2 are WNHNN and SYGVQD (reference sequence). This CDR3 is 14 amino acids long. Deletions cut 2 bases from V and 3 bases from J, with 8 bases between. In DNA form, the CDR3 reads TGCGCCAGCAGTGAGCGCCAGTTCTACAATGAGCAGTTCTTC. Translating gives CASSERQFYNEQFF.

This chain links TRBV20-1 with TRBJ2-7; TRBD2 matches at 13 bases. V shed 3 bases, J shed 2 bases, and the junction held 4 bases outside the gene matches. CDR1 and CDR2 (germline): DFQATT, SNEGSKA (reference sequence). This CDR3 is built from 15 residues. For the CDR3, the DNA is TGCAGTGCTAGGGGGACTAGCGGGGATACCTACGAGCAGTACGTC. This encodes CSARGTSGDTYEQYV.

There are a few counts of this clonotype. V gene TRBV24-1 combines with J gene TRBJ2-2; D not resolved. The V gene's germline CDR1 is KGHDR and CDR2 SFDVKD. The CDR3 covers 13 residues. V gave up 9 bases and J gave up 5 bases, with 12 bases separating them. The chain's CDR3 is CATGRYETGELFF. CDR3 nucleotide sequence: TGTGCCACCGGACGTTACGAGACCGGGGAGCTGTTTTTT.

A few counts support this clonotype. V and J are TRBV20-1 and TRBJ1-1, with D possibly being TRBD1 (5 bases). Germline V gives CDR1 DFQATT, CDR2 SNEGSKA (reference sequence). The CDR3 covers 16 residues. V lost 0 bases and J lost 0, with 14 bases in between. This CDR3 reads CSARDTRTTMNTEAFF. In nucleotides, the CDR3 is TGCAGTGCTAGAGATACGAGGACAACCATGAACACTGAAGCTTTCTTT.

Concerning this clonotype: A much larger clone lies a single base off, so this may be a read error. This rearrangement joins TRBV5-1 to TRBJ1-4, with D tentatively TRBD1 (5 bases). In germline, CDR1 is SGHRS, CDR2 YFSETQ. CDR3 size: 15 residues. V lost 5 bases and J 12 bases, leaving 23 bases between the germline ends. CDR3 sequence reads: CASSRNRDSDGELFF. The CDR3 nucleotides read TGCGCCAGCAGTAGGAACCGGGACTCAGACGGAGAACTGTTTTTT.

CDR3 coding DNA: TGCAGTGCTAGAGCTTGGTCTAGCGGGAGGAATGAGCAGTTCTTC. Residues: CSARAWSSGRNEQFF. The V and J genes are TRBV20-1 and TRBJ2-1, with TRBD2 matching 11 bases. The CDR3 totals 15 residues. Germline V gene data show CDR1 as DFQATT and CDR2 as SNEGSKA (reference sequence). J was trimmed by 7 bases and V by 1 base; bases with no gene match: 6.

This clonotype was recorded at least ten times. This chain joins TRBV2 and TRBJ2-7; the D is unclear. Germline lookup yields CDR1 SNHLY and CDR2 FYNNEI. This CDR3 is built from 16 residues. The V end was cut by 4 bases, the J end by 1 base, with 17 bases between. CDR3 protein: CASSGRTGRPSYEQYF. The CDR3 bases are TGTGCCAGCAGTGGCCGAACCGGACGACCTTCCTACGAGCAGTACTTC.

The chain combines TRBV10-3 with TRBJ2-7; TRBD1 matches 9 bases. The CDR3 is 15 amino acids. The V segment lost 6 bases and the J segment 3 bases; nucleotides outside the gene matches: 9. Germline V gives CDR1 ENHRY, CDR2 SYGVKD. This CDR3 reads CAIRSPGQGDYEQYF. CDR3 bases: TGTGCCATCAGAAGCCCGGGACAGGGTGACTACGAGCAGTACTTC.

This clonotype was counted ten times or more. V gene TRBV11-1 combines with J gene TRBJ2-2, with D maybe TRBD1 (6 bases). Trimming left V 6 bases short and J 5 bases short, with 13 bases between. The CDR3 loop spans 14 amino acids. The germline gives CDR1 SGHAT, CDR2 FQDESV (reference sequence). The CDR3 sequence is CASSLDQGTGELFF. For the CDR3, the DNA is TGTGCCAGCAGTCTGGACCAGGGGACCGGGGAGCTGTTTTTT.

In its sample, this clonotype was seen many times. This CDR3 reads CASSSGQRKETQYF. The CDR3 nucleotides are TGTGCCAGCAGTTCGGGACAGCGAAAAGAGACCCAGTACTTC. The chain joins TRBV12-3 or TRBV12-4 to TRBJ2-5; 7 nucleotides align to TRBD1. This CDR3 comprises 14 residues. V shed 4 bases and J 3 bases; nucleotides not matched to a gene: 5.

This clonotype was counted only a few times. The chain has TRBV7-9 and TRBJ2-7; 7 bases are a match to TRBD1. V dropped 4 bases and J dropped 1; count of bases not matched to a gene: 4. Germline lookup yields CDR1 SEHNR and CDR2 FQNEAQ (reference sequence). The CDR3 consists of 14 residues. For the CDR3, the DNA is TGTGCCAGCAGCTCGGACAGGCTATCCTACGAGCAGTACTTC. Translated, it gives CASSSDRLSYEQYF.

The chain combines TRBV28 with TRBJ1-5, with D unclear. V was clipped by 4 bases and J by 9 bases, with 10 bases between them. Germline V gene sequence: CDR1 MDHEN, CDR2 SYDVKM. CDR3 length: 12 amino acids. The CDR3 bases are TGTGCCAGCAGTTCAGGCCCGGGGCCCCAGCATTTT. Amino acids: CASSSGPGPQHF.

The V and J genes are TRBV10-3 and TRBJ1-2; D ambiguous. CDR1 is ENHRY, CDR2 SYGVKD, per germline. The CDR3 has 14 amino acids. V shed 2 bases and J shed 7 bases, with 14 bases lying between them. DNA of the CDR3: TGTGCCATCAGTGAGCAAATCGGGATTAGTGGCTACACCTTC. Amino acid sequence: CAISEQIGISGYTF.

The CDR3 DNA reads as TGTGCCAGCAGCGTAGAGGACCTATCTGGAGCTCAGCCCCAGCATTTT. Protein product: CASSVEDLSGAQPQHF. J is TRBJ1-5 and V is TRBV9; the D is unclear. The CDR3 contains 16 residues. V was cut by 0 bases and J by 6 bases, with 16 bases left in between. CDR1 SGDLS and CDR2 YYNGEE come from the germline V gene.

In this sample, this clonotype turned up a few times. The chain combines TRBV24-1 with TRBJ1-5; D uncertain. V dropped 4 bases and J dropped 5 bases, with 20 bases sitting between them. Germline V gene lookup returns CDR1 KGHDR and CDR2 SFDVKD. This CDR3 contains 17 residues. The CDR3 coding sequence is TGTGCCACCAGTGAGGGAGGGAGACAACAAGGACATCAGCCCCAGCATTTT. It yields the protein CATSEGGRQQGHQPQHF.

This clonotype was found many times. The chain is built from TRBV10-3 and TRBJ1-4, with 7 bases that match TRBD1. The CDR3 has 13 amino acids. Trimming took 6 bases from V and 5 from J; bases not matched to a gene: 3. Germline V gene data show CDR1 as ENHRY and CDR2 as SYGVKD. In DNA form, the CDR3 reads TGTGCCATCAGAGGGACAGAAAATGAAAAACTGTTTTTT. Its protein product is CAIRGTENEKLFF.

This rearrangement joins TRBV5-4 to TRBJ1-2; no reliable D call. The V end was cut by 1 base, the J end by 5 bases, with 9 bases between. This CDR3 comprises 13 residues. Germline CDR1 SGHNT, CDR2 YYREEE (reference sequence). CDR3 region: CASSLNSLYGYTF. As DNA, the CDR3 is TGTGCCAGCAGCTTGAACAGCCTGTATGGCTACACCTTC.

This CDR3 reads CASSWASGTGSYEQYF. CDR3 nucleotide sequence: TGTGCCAGCAGTTGGGCATCCGGGACAGGGTCCTACGAGCAGTACTTC. The J gene is TRBJ2-7, the V gene TRBV25-1; the match to TRBD1 covers 9 bases. Germline CDR1 and CDR2: MGHDK and SYGVNS. The trim removed 5 bases at V and 1 base at J, leaving 9 bases unmatched. There are 16 residues in the CDR3.

The V call is TRBV2, the J call TRBJ2-3; no definite D call. CDR3 size: 15 residues. Between the trimmed V and J ends, which lost 7 bases and 1 base, there was a span of 15 bases. Germline V CDR1 and CDR2: SNHLY, FYNNEI. The CDR3 DNA sequence: TGTGCCAGCAATCCTCAGTGGTTTCGCACAGATACGCAGTATTTT. It encodes CASNPQWFRTDTQYF. Full variable domain (rest looked up from reference TRBV2 and TRBJ2-3): EPEVTQTPSHQVTQMGQEVILRCVPISNHLYFYWYRQILGQKVEFLVSFYNNEISEKSEIFDDQFSVERPDGSNFTLKIRSTKLEDSAMYFCASNPQWFRTDTQYFGPGTRLTVL.

The CDR3 region is CATEGWTGVGEQYF. The CDR3, as DNA: TGTGCCACAGAGGGCTGGACAGGGGTTGGCGAGCAGTACTTC. This sequence joins TRBV7-2 and TRBJ2-7, with 9 bases that match TRBD1. The germline V gene has CDR1 SGHTA and CDR2 FQGNSA. The CDR3 is 14 amino acids. V shed 10 bases and J 6 bases; nucleotides not matched to a gene: 13.

This rearrangement joins TRBV24-1 to TRBJ1-2, with a weak D call TRBD1 (6 bases). Looked up from germline, CDR1 is KGHDR and CDR2 is SFDVKD. Trimming took 4 bases from V and 5 from J, leaving 13 bases between them. The length of the CDR3 is 14 residues. The CDR3 nucleotides are TGTGCCACCAGTGACCTACAGGGAAGGTATGGCTACACCTTC. This encodes CATSDLQGRYGYTF.

This clonotype appeared a single time. The chain combines TRBV19 with TRBJ2-1; D is undetermined. CDR1 is LNHDA and CDR2 is SQIVND in the germline V gene (reference sequence). V lost 5 bases to trimming and J lost 6 bases, with 14 bases between them. This CDR3 spans 14 amino acids. The CDR3 DNA sequence: TGTGCCAGTAGTGAGATACAGTCCCGCAATGAGCAGTTCTTC. It yields the protein CASSEIQSRNEQFF.

The chain links TRBV20-1 to TRBJ1-6, with 10 bases that match TRBD1. J lost 14 bases, V lost 6 bases, and 16 bases had no gene match. Germline CDR1 and CDR2: DFQATT and SNEGSKA (reference sequence). This CDR3 spans 15 amino acids. CDR3 bases: TGCAGTGCGGGGACGGGGACAGGGGCCCAAGAGGCCCTCCACTTT. Translated, it gives CSAGTGTGAQEALHF.

This clonotype was observed a handful of times. The rearrangement joins TRBV14 to TRBJ2-7; D possibly uses TRBD1 or TRBD2 (6 bases each). The CDR3 loop spans 12 amino acids. V gave up 9 bases and J gave up 6 bases, with 15 bases separating them. Germline V gives CDR1 SGHDN, CDR2 FVKESK. CDR3 coding DNA: TGTGCCAGACTACAGGGAGGCCTCGAGCAGTACTTC. Amino acids: CARLQGGLEQYF.

CDR3 sequence reads: CAIRPLASGDTGELFF. The CDR3 DNA reads as TGTGCCATCAGACCACTAGCCAGTGGGGACACCGGGGAGCTGTTTTTT. The V call is TRBV10-3, the J call TRBJ2-2, with D tentatively TRBD2 (6 bases). Deletions cut 6 bases from V and 3 bases from J, with 17 bases between. Germline lookup yields CDR1 ENHRY and CDR2 SYGVKD. The CDR3 extends over 16 amino acids.

The chain links TRBV7-2 to TRBJ2-7, with a possible D match to TRBD1 (5 bases). Germline V gene lookup returns CDR1 SGHTA and CDR2 FQGNSA. CDR3 length equals 14 residues. Trimming cost V 3 bases and J 1 base, with 10 bases left between them. The CDR3 region is CASSFRTPSYEQYF. CDR3 sequence (DNA): TGTGCCAGCAGCTTCCGGACACCATCCTACGAGCAGTACTTC.

The genes are TRBV10-3 and TRBJ2-7; 14 bases fit TRBD2. Losses at the gene ends were 10 bases for V and 9 bases for J; bases not matched to a gene: 11. Germline CDR1 is ENHRY and CDR2 is SYGVKD. The CDR3 is 14 amino acids. CDR3: CANTTGTSGGRQYF. The CDR3 DNA is TGTGCCAACACAACCGGGACTAGCGGGGGACGGCAGTACTTC.

This clonotype was recorded a few times. V and J are TRBV29-1 and TRBJ2-1; D not resolved. The ends were cut back, 7 bases at V and 1 base at J, with 11 bases in the middle. CDR1 and CDR2 (germline): SQVTM, ANQGSEA. The CDR3 length is 13 residues. The CDR3 nucleotides are TGCAGCGCTCGGACGGGTTCCTACAATGAGCAGTTCTTC. It translates to CSARTGSYNEQFF.

The chain links TRBV7-9 to TRBJ2-3, with a tentative D call TRBD2 (5 bases). Germline lookup yields CDR1 SEHNR and CDR2 FQNEAQ (reference sequence). Trimming took off 3 bases at V and 5 bases at J, with 6 bases between the two ends. The CDR3 spans 12 residues. Written as DNA, the CDR3 is TGTGCCAGCAGCTTCGGAGGAGATACGCAGTATTTT. Its translation is CASSFGGDTQYF.